The clone carrying this T cell receptor beta chain was counted many times. TCRdb re-derived calls from the RACE reads in MiXCR, one entry per CDR3 protein. The sample includes roughly 50,000 distinct CDR3 sequences, 11% of them seen just once. The CDR3 contains 14 residues. The germline CDR1 and CDR2 sequences are SGHTA and FQGNSA. Trimming removed 6 bases from V and 7 bases from J; junction bases left unmatched: 6. Time point reported: patch test 1, 2 weeks after DPC sensitization. Treatment in this sample: therapeutic diphenylcyclopropenone sensitization with weekly scalp DPC. Blood, whole and unfractionated, served as the source for total RNA extraction. This record belongs to a study of human T cells and chemical hapten exposure. The overall study: The study enrolled mostly female patients with alopecia areata, totalis or universalis. Largely, small differences in pooled library volume made per-sample TCR yields vary.

The chain uses TRBV7-2 and TRBJ1-4; 9 bases match TRBD1. This clonotype was obtained from a woman between 40 and 55 years old with alopecia areata. Some clones in this sample may be carry-over from other donors' samples. The sequencing used whole blood, collected in connection with sensitization to the hapten diphenylcyclopropenone (DPC). The DNA of the CDR3 is TGTGCCAGCAGGCTCGGGACAGGGCTTGAAAAACTGTTTTTT. This encodes CASRLGTGLEKLFF.